The rows below give T cell receptor beta chains drawn from one sample of a study of blood T cell repertoires in COVID-19. Some clones are missing from TCRdb's copy, which holds only in-frame ones; the method was immunoSEQ multiplex PCR. Of 95,000 to 150,000 clones in the sample, 84% were seen once. Sequencing was performed on PBMCs or T cells enriched from blood (not recorded which). These receptors were taken from a woman between 25 and 40 years old who had recovered from COVID-19. CDR3s include the opening cysteine and the closing phenylalanine or tryptophan. A D gene is named only where the DNA matches it firmly. Clone size is not always given. Where it is, it says once, few, many or a class for expanded clones.

>TRBV6-2/TRBV6-3|TRBD2|NA|TRBJ2-7
CASSPIRTSGGDEQYF
TGTGCCAGCAGCCCAATTCGGACTAGCGGGGGGGACGAGCAGTACTTC
>TRBV9|TRBD2|NA|TRBJ2-1
CASSVGPSGSSGNEQFF
TGTGCCAGCAGCGTAGGACCTAGCGGGAGTAGTGGCAATGAGCAGTTCTTC
>TRBV18|TRBD2|NA|TRBJ2-1
CASSPRGLAGPNEQFF
TGTGCCAGCTCACCACGAGGACTAGCGGGCCCCAATGAGCAGTTCTTC
>TRBV5-8|NA|NA|TRBJ2-5
CASSLDPGSETQYF
TGTGCCAGCAGCTTGGACCCAGGTTCAGAGACCCAGTACTTC
>TRBV7-2|NA|NA|TRBJ2-7
CASSSRRAYEQYF
TGTGCCAGCAGCTCTAGACGGGCCTACGAGCAGTACTTC
>TRBV18|TRBD1|NA|TRBJ2-1
CASSPNRDSVQFF
TGTGCCAGCTCACCAAACCGGGACAGTGTTCAGTTCTTC
>TRBV7-8|TRBD2|NA|TRBJ2-7
CASSLGGLAGAEQYF
TGTGCCAGCAGCTTAGGGGGACTAGCGGGAGCCGAGCAGTACTTC
>TRBV11-1|NA|NA|TRBJ2-1
CASSLPGNEQFF
TGTGCCAGCAGCTTACCCGGTAATGAGCAGTTCTTC
>TRBV28|TRBD2|once|TRBJ2-2
CASSPIRRASGRTGELFF
TGTGCCAGCAGTCCGATACGACGTGCTAGCGGGCGTACCGGGGAGCTGTTTTTT
>TRBV19|NA|NA|TRBJ2-6
CASSMQGFGGANVLTF
TGTGCCAGTAGTATGCAGGGTTTCGGTGGGGCCAACGTCCTGACTTTC
>TRBV9|NA|NA|TRBJ2-3
CASSVDGARDTQYF
TGTGCCAGCAGCGTAGATGGGGCGCGGGATACGCAGTATTTT
>TRBV5-4|TRBD1|few|TRBJ1-3
CASSADRGLYTIYF
TGTGCCAGCAGCGCGGACAGGGGGCTATACACCATATATTTT